Detailed here is one T cell receptor (beta chain). Its binding antigen is unknown. No much larger clone is present one base from it, and per-base qualities are unavailable. This sample was included in a study of blood T cell repertoires in COVID-19 (dated by TCRdb to about 2020). Describing the broader study: Samples covering the acute and convalescent phases of COVID-19 were provided by collaborators in the United States, Italy and Spain. Where HLA class I and class II types were available, the types were taken from metadata supplied by the sample provider, not from assay-based typing. Subjects who had been exposed to COVID-19, were actively infected with it, or had recovered from it provided the deeply sampled blood TCRbeta repertoires that made up the dataset. Sample metadata almost always included a de-identified subject ID, COVID-19 status, age in years and sex. Samples were obtained from the ongoing ImmuneRACE study (first 160 participants) and from some 1,300 subjects provided by 6 global collaborators. The material from the prospective study consisted of cDNA or gDNA derived from T cells, B-cell-depleted T cells, or PBMCs. The repertoires were released in a freely available public database intended as a resource for research on the immune response to SARS-CoV-2.

The paper as a whole reports these results and caveats: Clinical and demographic metadata were provided uncurated, with the amount varying by source and participant.

Reading from cysteine to phenylalanine, the CDR3 counts 14 amino acids. The DNA shown is the 42-base CDR3, in frame from base 1. At the junction V is shortened by 6 bases and J by 4 bases, with 13 bases in between. In the germline V gene, CDR1 corresponds to MNHEY and CDR2 to SVGAGI. Each collaborating institution followed its own protocols to collect whole blood in K2EDTA tubes. Collaborator samples were shipped for TCRbeta analysis as frozen whole blood, isolated PBMCs, or DNA extracted from either sample type. TCRbeta CDR3 regions were amplified from genomic DNA by means of the immunoSEQ Assay, a bias-controlled multiplex PCR. Per the original workflow: The number of nucleated cells in each sample was estimated by amplification of reference gene primers within the assay. To quantify the absolute abundance of each unique TCRbeta CDR3 rearrangement, sequence reads were collapsed and filtered. For each sample, productive Simpson clonality was calculated by taking the square root of Simpson's diversity index across productive rearrangements. TCRdb took this table from immuneACCESS and kept in-frame rearrangements with V and J called. Such tables lack part of the clones; where checked against another copy, unresolved V genes explain under half of the gap, and the rest is unexplained. From that table come the V and J calls and clone size; the DNA was used to work out D and trimming. This sample comprises some 220,000 clones, 80% of them detected only once. 10% to 15% of the sample is held by the ten biggest clonotypes.

Recombination connected TRBV6-5 to TRBJ1-5; the D gene cannot be resolved reliably. The sequenced sample was peripheral blood. The sequence was collected from a human donor in a cohort sampled during active COVID-19. The bases read TGTGCCAGCAGCGGAGCCTCAACGAATCAGCCCCAGCATTTT. This codes for CASSGASTNQPQHF.